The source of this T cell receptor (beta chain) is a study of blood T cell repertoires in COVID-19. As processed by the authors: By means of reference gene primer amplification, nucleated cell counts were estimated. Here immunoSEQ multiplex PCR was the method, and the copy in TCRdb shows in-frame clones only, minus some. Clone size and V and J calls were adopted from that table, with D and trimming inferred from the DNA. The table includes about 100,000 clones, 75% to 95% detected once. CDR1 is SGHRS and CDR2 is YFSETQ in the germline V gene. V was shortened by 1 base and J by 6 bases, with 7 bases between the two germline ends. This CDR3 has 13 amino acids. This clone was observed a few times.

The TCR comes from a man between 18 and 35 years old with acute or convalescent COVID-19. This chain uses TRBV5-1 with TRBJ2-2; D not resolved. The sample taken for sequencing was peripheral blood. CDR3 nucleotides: TGCGCCAGCAGCTTGCTCGAGTCCGGGGAGCTGTTTTTT. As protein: CASSLLESGELFF.